Each of the 23 T cell receptor beta chains below was sequenced from the same sample in a study of CXCR3-negative and CXCR3-positive naive CD8 T cells. Libraries were UMI-labeled 5' RACE TRB cDNA. With the 5' RACE reads reprocessed, TCRdb shows one record per CDR3 protein and no DNA. The table for this sample gives around 57,000 distinct CDR3 sequences. Material: memory CD8+ T cells from blood. These receptor sequences come from a human donor in good health. Some clones in this sample may be carry-over from other donors' samples.

This rearrangement joins TRBV4-3 to TRBJ2-5; TCRdb's D call of TRBD2 is untestable without DNA. This CDR3 contains 14 residues. Germline assignment: CDR1 LGHNA and CDR2 YSLEER. The CDR3 is CASSQELDSKTQYF.

The genes are TRBV29-1 and TRBJ2-1; TCRdb picks TRBD2, but there is no DNA to check that call. This CDR3 is 15 amino acids long. CDR1 SQVTM and CDR2 ANQGSEA come from the germline V gene. CDR3 loop: CSVLKGLAGDNEQFF.

This rearrangement joins TRBV6-5 to TRBJ2-1; TCRdb picks TRBD1, but there is no DNA to check that call. CDR1 is MNHEY, CDR2 SVGAGI, per germline. The CDR3 contains 17 residues. Here the CDR3 reads CASSYFLGGGSYNEQFF.

The V call is TRBV29-1, the J call TRBJ2-3. Germline V gene data show CDR1 as SQVTM and CDR2 as ANQGSEA. This CDR3 comprises 13 residues. The CDR3 protein is CSVDSGFTDTQYF.

The V call is TRBV14, the J call TRBJ1-2; TCRdb returns TRBD1, unconfirmable since there is no DNA. CDR1 is SGHDN, CDR2 FVKESK, per germline. The CDR3 covers 18 residues. CDR3 residues: CASSQEPRGLTAAYGYTF.

The chain joins TRBV11-2 to TRBJ2-3; with no DNA, the TCRdb D assignment of TRBD2 cannot be verified. Germline lookup yields CDR1 SGHAT and CDR2 FQNNGV. This CDR3 comprises 16 residues. The CDR3 here is CASSPWTSGLTDTQYF.

The rearrangement links TRBV6-2 or TRBV6-3 to TRBJ2-2; TCRdb's D call of TRBD1 is untestable without DNA. This CDR3 spans 16 amino acids. Germline V lookup: CDR1 MNHEY, CDR2 SVGEGT. The CDR3 protein is CASSYSDRINTGELFF.

CDR3 amino acids: CSARDTEGLDTIPLHF. The genes are TRBV20-1 and TRBJ1-6. CDR1 and CDR2 (germline): DFQATT, SNEGSKA (reference sequence). This CDR3 has 16 residues.

By frequency, this clonotype registers medium-sized. The chain combines TRBV29-1 with TRBJ2-3; TCRdb outputs TRBD1, but without DNA this stays unchecked. The CDR3 loop spans 15 amino acids. The germline V gene has CDR1 SQVTM and CDR2 ANQGSEA. The CDR3 is CSVGGRTESTDTQYF.

The chain links TRBV29-1 to TRBJ1-1; TCRdb gives TRBD1 as the D gene, but with no DNA this cannot be confirmed. In germline, CDR1 is SQVTM, CDR2 ANQGSEA. This CDR3 region has 14 residues. CDR3: CSVPSTGKESEAFF.

The chain couples TRBV29-1 to TRBJ1-1; absent DNA, TCRdb's TRBD1 call cannot be checked. This CDR3 has 15 amino acids. Germline CDR1 and CDR2: SQVTM and ANQGSEA. CDR3: CSVADHRETNTEAFF.

This rearrangement joins TRBV7-9 to TRBJ2-5. This CDR3 contains 16 residues. Germline V gene sequence: CDR1 SEHNR, CDR2 FQNEAQ (reference sequence). CDR3 region: CASSLLRIGIKETQYF.

The chain links TRBV7-8 to TRBJ2-3; TCRdb reports TRBD2, a call that lacks DNA to check it against. There are 15 residues in the CDR3. The germline V gene encodes CDR1 SGHVS and CDR2 FQNEAQ. CDR3 sequence reads: CASSSTSGALDTQYF.

This chain connects TRBV29-1 to TRBJ2-5; TCRdb names TRBD2, which stays unverified in the absence of DNA. Per germline, CDR1 SQVTM and CDR2 ANQGSEA. CDR3 length equals 14 residues. CDR3 region: CSVVDREAQETQYF.

This sequence joins TRBV30 and TRBJ2-1; the D gene TCRdb calls, TRBD1, cannot be checked with no DNA. Germline loops: CDR1 GTSNPN, CDR2 SVGIG (reference sequence). The CDR3 length is 13 residues. The CDR3 is CAWSNTGYNEQFF. The full variable domain, in which reference TRBV30 and TRBJ2-1 provide the parts outside the CDR3, is SQTIHQWPATLVQPVGSPLSLECTVEGTSNPNLYWYRQAAGRGLQLLFYSVGIGQISSEVPQNLSASRPQDRQFILSSKKLLLSDSGFYLCAWSNTGYNEQFFGPGTRLTVL.

V usage is TRBV4-1 and J usage is TRBJ2-2. CDR3 length equals 13 residues. In germline, CDR1 is MGHRA, CDR2 YSYEKL. This chain's CDR3 is CASSQVERYELFF.

This chain joins TRBV2 and TRBJ1-1. Germline CDR1 and CDR2: SNHLY and FYNNEI. This CDR3 has 11 amino acids. CDR3 sequence: CANGGNTEAFF.

This rearrangement joins TRBV7-9 to TRBJ2-1; TCRdb's assignment of TRBD1 cannot be checked, as there is no DNA. There are 15 residues in the CDR3. The germline CDR1 and CDR2 sequences are SEHNR and FQNEAQ (reference sequence). CDR3 sequence: CASSFSGGAYNEQFF.

The chain couples TRBV28 to TRBJ2-2; the TCRdb D gene call, TRBD2, has no DNA to confirm it. Germline loops: CDR1 MDHEN, CDR2 SYDVKM. The CDR3 is 13 amino acids. The CDR3 region is CASGGVATGELFF.

The genes are TRBV7-8 and TRBJ2-2. The CDR3 is 14 amino acids. Germline CDR1 and CDR2: SGHVS and FQNEAQ. CDR3 protein: CASSLSVGSGELFF.

V usage is TRBV6-2 or TRBV6-3 and J usage is TRBJ2-5; TCRdb names TRBD1, which stays unverified in the absence of DNA. Germline V gene sequence: CDR1 MNHEY, CDR2 SVGEGT. This CDR3 is 18 amino acids long. The chain's CDR3 is CASSYDSTGTEIQETQYF.

V usage is TRBV28 and J usage is TRBJ2-2; without DNA, the TCRdb call of TRBD2 cannot be checked. Germline CDR1 is MDHEN and CDR2 is SYDVKM. The CDR3 has 14 amino acids. CDR3 sequence: CASSIGLAAGELFF.

The CDR3 sequence is CASSESTLGTNYGYTF. The rearrangement links TRBV7-9 to TRBJ1-2; there is no DNA to check the TCRdb D call of TRBD1. Per germline, CDR1 SEHNR and CDR2 FQNEAQ (reference sequence). This CDR3 is built from 16 residues.